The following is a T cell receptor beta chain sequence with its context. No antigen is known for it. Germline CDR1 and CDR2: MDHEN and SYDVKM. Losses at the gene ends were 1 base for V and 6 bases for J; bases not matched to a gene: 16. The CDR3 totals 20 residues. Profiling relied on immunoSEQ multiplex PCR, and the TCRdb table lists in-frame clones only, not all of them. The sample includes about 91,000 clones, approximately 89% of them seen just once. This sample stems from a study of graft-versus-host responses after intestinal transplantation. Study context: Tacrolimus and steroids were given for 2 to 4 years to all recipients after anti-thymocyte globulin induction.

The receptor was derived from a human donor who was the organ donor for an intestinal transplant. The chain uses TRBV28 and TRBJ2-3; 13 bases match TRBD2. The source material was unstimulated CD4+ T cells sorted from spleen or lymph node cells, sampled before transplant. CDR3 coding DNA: TGTGCCAGCAGTTTATTCTTCGGCGGACTAGCGGGGGAGGGGCAGGATACGCAGTATTTT. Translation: CASSLFFGGLAGEGQDTQYF.